This record concerns one T cell receptor (beta chain) sequence. This sample was taken from a study of OX40 agonist ivuxolimab in advanced cancers. The CDR3 contains 14 residues. CDR1 and CDR2 (germline): MDHEN, SYDVKM. Trimming at V came to 4 bases and at J to 6 bases, leaving 6 bases not matched to a gene. The repertoire was sequenced with immunoSEQ multiplex PCR; TCRdb's copy has only in-frame clones and lacks some. The sample has more than 50,000 clones; approximately 85% are singletons. The clonotype was recovered from an adult with an advanced solid tumor such as melanoma, head and neck, liver or kidney cancer. This chain uses TRBV28 with TRBJ1-1, with 9 nucleotides matching TRBD1. The source material was CD4+ or CD8+ T cells sorted from blood, sampled in a trial of the OX40 agonist ivuxolimab. CDR3 amino acids: CASSSGQGKPEAFF. CDR3 in DNA: TGTGCCAGCAGTTCGGGACAGGGTAAGCCTGAAGCTTTCTTT.